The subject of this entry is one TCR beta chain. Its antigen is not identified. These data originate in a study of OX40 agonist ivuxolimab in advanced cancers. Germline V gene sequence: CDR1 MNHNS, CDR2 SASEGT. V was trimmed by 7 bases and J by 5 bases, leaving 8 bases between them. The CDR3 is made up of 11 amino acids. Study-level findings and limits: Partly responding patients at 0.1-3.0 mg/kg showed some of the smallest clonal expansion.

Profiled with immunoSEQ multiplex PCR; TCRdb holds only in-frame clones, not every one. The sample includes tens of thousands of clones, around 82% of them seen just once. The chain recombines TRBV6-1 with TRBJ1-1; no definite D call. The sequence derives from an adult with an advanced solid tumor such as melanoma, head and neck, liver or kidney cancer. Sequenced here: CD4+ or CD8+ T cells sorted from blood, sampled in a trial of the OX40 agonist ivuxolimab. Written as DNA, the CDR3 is TGTGCCAGCACGAGGAGGACTGAAGCTTTCTTT. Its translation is CASTRRTEAFF.